Presented here are 29 T cell receptor beta chains from one specimen sequenced in a study of blood T cell repertoires in COVID-19. The data were produced by immunoSEQ multiplex PCR, yet TCRdb's version contains in-frame clones alone and is incomplete. The sample has roughly 250,000 clones, 84% seen once. Material: peripheral blood. The source is a human donor in a cohort sampled during active COVID-19.

J is TRBJ1-1 and V is TRBV13, with 9 bases fitting TRBD1. Trimming at V came to 6 bases and at J to 3 bases, leaving 11 bases not matched to a gene. The CDR3 length is 16 residues. Germline lookup yields CDR1 PRHDT and CDR2 FYEKMQ (reference sequence). In DNA form, the CDR3 reads TGTGCCAGCAGTCCATTGACAGGGGGAAGGGACACTGAAGCTTTCTTT. It codes for CASSPLTGGRDTEAFF.

This chain connects TRBV28 to TRBJ2-3, with D perhaps TRBD2 (7 bases). The V and J ends lost 6 bases and 4 bases respectively, with 17 bases between them. Germline-derived CDR1 and CDR2 are MDHEN and SYDVKM. The CDR3 length is 15 residues. CDR3 loop: CASSLAGGPPDTQYF. The CDR3 DNA sequence: TGTGCCAGCAGCCTCGCCGGGGGGCCCCCAGATACGCAGTATTTT.

The chain links TRBV19 to TRBJ1-2, with 10 bases that match TRBD1. Trimming removed 0 bases from V and 13 bases from J; junction bases left unmatched: 5. The CDR3 is 13 amino acids. Germline V gene lookup returns CDR1 LNHDA and CDR2 SQIVND (reference sequence). In nucleotides, the CDR3 is TGTGCCAGTAGTATAGACGGGACAGGGGATTGCACCTTC. Translated, it gives CASSIDGTGDCTF.

This sequence joins TRBV2 and TRBJ2-7, with 12 bases matching TRBD2. V lost 8 bases to trimming and J lost 6 bases; unmatched junction nucleotides: 14. Germline V lookup: CDR1 SNHLY, CDR2 FYNNEI. The CDR3 consists of 16 residues. CDR3 coding DNA: TGTGCCAGCTCAGACCCTCTAGCGGGGGGGCGCAGCGAGCAGTACTTC. Translated: CASSDPLAGGRSEQYF.

The table lists this clone with a count of one. This chain connects TRBV19 to TRBJ2-1; D may be TRBD1 (8 bases). Trimming shortened V by 5 bases and J by 6 bases, and 20 bases separated the two germline ends. CDR3 length: 16 residues. CDR1 is LNHDA and CDR2 is SQIVND in the germline V gene (reference sequence). The CDR3 spells CASSWGGDRFINEQFF. CDR3 DNA sequence: TGTGCCAGTAGTTGGGGAGGGGACAGGTTCATCAATGAGCAGTTCTTC.

V and J are TRBV7-9 and TRBJ2-1, with TRBD2 matching over 8 bases. CDR1 and CDR2 from the germline V gene are SEHNR and FQNEAQ (reference sequence). Unmatched junction bases numbered 21, after V lost 8 bases and J lost 9 bases. The length of the CDR3 is 17 residues. This chain's CDR3 is CASLKAPGGGSSTEQFF. The CDR3 bases are TGTGCCAGCCTCAAAGCCCCCGGCGGGGGGTCCTCCACTGAGCAGTTCTTC.

The genes are TRBV28 and TRBJ2-7, with 13 bases lining up with TRBD2. J was trimmed by 4 bases and V by 7 bases; bases with no gene match: 1. The germline V gene has CDR1 MDHEN and CDR2 SYDVKM. The CDR3 sequence is 13 residues long. CDR3 residues: CASTTSGRYEQYF. The CDR3, as DNA: TGTGCCAGCACGACTAGCGGGAGGTACGAGCAGTACTTC.

Regarding this clone: Compared with germline, one end of the junction differs, possibly owing to a read error. V gene TRBV18 combines with J gene TRBJ1-2; 7 positions match TRBD1. The CDR3 extends over 16 amino acids. Germline lookup yields CDR1 KGHSH and CDR2 LQKENI. This CDR3 is CASSPPTGILNYGYTF. CDR3 nucleotides: TGTGCCAGCTCTCCACCGACAGGGATCCTTAACTATGGCTACACCTTC.

This clone was seen a few times. The V and J genes are TRBV7-3 and TRBJ2-2, with D possibly matching TRBD2 (6 bases). V was trimmed by 2 bases and J by 5 bases, leaving 12 bases between them. The CDR3 is made up of 15 amino acids. Germline V gene data show CDR1 as SGHTA and CDR2 as FQGTGA. CDR3 region: CASSLLGGRTGELFF. For the CDR3, the DNA is TGTGCCAGCAGCTTATTGGGAGGACGGACCGGGGAGCTGTTTTTT.

CDR3 sequence: CASSSRKGDGNTIYF. CDR3 coding DNA: TGTGCCAGTAGTAGCCGTAAAGGGGATGGAAACACCATATATTTT. The V gene is TRBV19, the J gene TRBJ1-3; possibly TRBD1 for D (5 bases). Germline assignment: CDR1 LNHDA and CDR2 SQIVND (reference sequence). V was shortened by 4 bases and J by 3 bases, with 13 bases between the two germline ends. This CDR3 is 15 amino acids long.

The chain links TRBV6-5 to TRBJ2-7; tentative D call: TRBD2 (5 bases). The length of the CDR3 is 13 residues. CDR1 is MNHEY, CDR2 SVGAGI, per germline. Trimming stripped 6 bases from V and 2 bases from J, with 11 bases between. The CDR3 loop is CASRAGITYEQYF. CDR3 DNA: TGTGCCAGCAGAGCCGGGATAACCTACGAGCAGTACTTC.

The chain uses TRBV6-2 or TRBV6-3 and TRBJ2-1; a weak D match, TRBD1 (6 bases). The CDR3 is made up of 19 amino acids. CDR1 and CDR2 (germline): MNHEY, SVGEGT. V lost 3 bases to trimming and J lost 5 bases, with 26 bases between them. The CDR3 DNA sequence: TGTGCCAGCAGTTATTATGGGGGTTGGACATTTTCAGGGGACAATGAGCAGTTCTTC. It codes for CASSYYGGWTFSGDNEQFF.

The V gene is TRBV29-1, the J gene TRBJ2-2, with D possibly matching TRBD1 (6 bases). The CDR3 extends over 14 amino acids. V dropped 3 bases and J dropped 1 base, with 9 bases sitting between them. The germline CDR1 and CDR2 sequences are SQVTM and ANQGSEA. CDR3 nucleotide sequence: TGCAGCGTTGATGCAGGGGAGAACACCGGGGAGCTGTTTTTT. This codes for CSVDAGENTGELFF.

The chain has TRBV19 and TRBJ1-5; maybe TRBD1 (6 bases). The germline V and J ends were trimmed by 2 bases and 6 bases, with 14 bases remaining between them. The CDR3 length is 15 residues. Germline V CDR1 and CDR2: LNHDA, SQIVND (reference sequence). In nucleotides, the CDR3 is TGTGCCAGTAGTATACTGGGGGCTTCGGGTCAGCCCCAGCATTTT. Its protein is CASSILGASGQPQHF.

The chain joins TRBV7-8 to TRBJ2-2; 9 bases fit TRBD2. The germline gives CDR1 SGHVS, CDR2 FQNEAQ. The CDR3 sequence is 17 residues long. The ends lost 1 base at V and 6 bases at J; junction bases unmatched: 9. The CDR3 loop reads CASSLVFAGGPAGELFF. In DNA form, the CDR3 reads TGTGCCAGCAGCTTAGTTTTTGCGGGAGGGCCCGCCGGGGAGCTGTTTTTT.

DNA for the CDR3: TGTGCCAGCAGCCCTACGACAGGGAAGGATGAAAAACTGTTTTTT. Amino acid sequence: CASSPTTGKDEKLFF. V and J are TRBV5-4 and TRBJ1-4; 7 bases align to TRBD1. The J segment lost 6 bases and the V segment lost 4 bases, leaving 9 bases of the junction unmatched. Germline-derived CDR1 and CDR2 are SGHNT and YYREEE (reference sequence). This CDR3 contains 15 residues.

The sample holds one count of this clone. The V gene is TRBV7-9, the J gene TRBJ1-1; D call uncertain. The CDR3 is 15 amino acids. V lost 2 bases and J lost 0, with 10 bases in between. Per germline, CDR1 SEHNR and CDR2 FQNEAQ (reference sequence). CDR3 sequence (DNA): TGTGCCAGCAGCTTATCCAGTGCAATGAACACTGAAGCTTTCTTT. Amino acids: CASSLSSAMNTEAFF.

The chain has TRBV7-9 and TRBJ1-2; D is ambiguous. Germline CDR1 reads SEHNR; CDR2 reads FQNEAQ (reference sequence). Deletions cut 4 bases from V and 0 bases from J, with 6 bases between. The CDR3 contains 13 residues. In nucleotides, the CDR3 is TGTGCCAGCAGCTCGACAACTAACTATGGCTACACCTTC. Translating gives CASSSTTNYGYTF. Filled out from reference TRBV7-9 and TRBJ1-2, the complete variable domain reads DTGVSQNPRHKITKRGQNVTFRCDPISEHNRLYWYRQTLGQGPEFLTYFQNEAQLEKSRLLSDRFSAERPKGSFSTLEIQRTEQGDSAMYLCASSSTTNYGYTFGSGTRLTVV.

The gene calls are TRBV6-5 and TRBJ1-2; D possibly corresponds to TRBD1 (5 bases). V was cut by 0 bases and J by 2 bases, with 10 bases left in between. Germline lookup yields CDR1 MNHEY and CDR2 SVGAGI. The CDR3 contains 15 residues. CDR3 amino acids: CASSYSRGGNYGYTF. DNA of the CDR3: TGTGCCAGCAGTTACTCACGTGGGGGGAACTATGGCTACACCTTC.

Only one count was recorded for this clone. V and J are TRBV19 and TRBJ2-1; 10 positions agree with TRBD2. This CDR3 comprises 16 residues. Germline CDR1 is LNHDA and CDR2 is SQIVND (reference sequence). V was pared by 3 bases and J by 8 bases, with 10 bases of the junction left unmatched. The CDR3 here is CASSIPFLAGADEQFF. Here the CDR3 DNA reads TGTGCCAGTAGTATCCCGTTCCTAGCGGGAGCCGATGAGCAGTTCTTC.

The chain has TRBV10-3 and TRBJ1-1; D not resolved. The CDR3 runs 13 residues. V was cut by 3 bases and J by 0 bases, with 5 bases left in between. The germline V gene has CDR1 ENHRY and CDR2 SYGVKD. The DNA of the CDR3 is TGTGCCATCAGTGAAACAATGAACACTGAAGCTTTCTTT. Protein product: CAISETMNTEAFF.

The gene calls are TRBV6-5 and TRBJ2-7; D is undetermined. The V end was cut by 6 bases, the J end by 3 bases, with 9 bases between. The CDR3 is 12 amino acids. Germline assignment: CDR1 MNHEY and CDR2 SVGAGI. This CDR3 is CASRDTRYEQYF. The CDR3 nucleotides are TGTGCCAGCAGAGACACCCGCTACGAGCAGTACTTC.

The chain combines TRBV28 with TRBJ2-7; tentative D call: TRBD2 (7 bases). The CDR3 has 18 amino acids. CDR1 is MDHEN and CDR2 is SYDVKM in the germline V gene. Trimming pared 2 bases from V and 3 bases from J, leaving 23 bases between. CDR3 region: CASSLAGAFNSGNYEQYF. In DNA, the CDR3 is TGTGCCAGCAGTTTAGCGGGGGCCTTCAACTCCGGGAACTACGAGCAGTACTTC.

The gene calls are TRBV4-1 and TRBJ1-1; D gene ambiguous. The germline CDR1 and CDR2 sequences are MGHRA and YSYEKL. Trimming took off 4 bases at V and 4 bases at J, with 7 bases between the two ends. The CDR3 totals 12 residues. The CDR3 sequence: CASSPSGTEAFF. The CDR3 nucleotides are TGCGCCAGCAGCCCCTCCGGCACTGAAGCTTTCTTT.

The chain recombines TRBV4-2 with TRBJ2-6; 7 bases align to TRBD1. Trimming took 2 bases from V and 4 from J; bases not matched to a gene: 5. The CDR3 spans 16 residues. The germline V gene encodes CDR1 LGHNA and CDR2 YNFKEQ. The DNA for the CDR3 is TGTGCCAGCAGCCAACCTACAGGGGCCGGGGCCAACGTCCTGACTTTC. It translates to CASSQPTGAGANVLTF.

The V gene is TRBV24-1, the J gene TRBJ2-1; 11 nucleotides agree with TRBD1. This CDR3 spans 17 amino acids. The trim removed 3 bases at V and 3 bases at J, leaving 6 bases unmatched. The germline CDR1 and CDR2 sequences are KGHDR and SFDVKD. The CDR3 bases are TGTGCCACCAGTGATCCATCCGGGACAGGGGGCTACAATGAGCAGTTCTTC. This sequence encodes CATSDPSGTGGYNEQFF.

The V gene is TRBV28, the J gene TRBJ1-1; D call uncertain. The length of the CDR3 is 14 residues. Trimming removed 6 bases from V and 0 bases from J, with 11 bases in between. CDR1 and CDR2 (germline): MDHEN, SYDVKM. CDR3 in DNA: TGTGCCAGCAGCGTTGTGCGGGTGAACACTGAAGCTTTCTTT. This sequence encodes CASSVVRVNTEAFF. The whole variable domain, remainder taken from reference TRBV28 and TRBJ1-1, is DVKVTQSSRYLVKRTGEKVFLECVQDMDHENMFWYRQDPGLGLRLIYFSYDVKMKEKGDIPEGYSVSREKKERFSLILESASTNQTSMYLCASSVVRVNTEAFFGQGTRLTVV.

This chain uses TRBV6-6 with TRBJ1-6; possibly TRBD1 for D (5 bases). V lost 6 bases and J 10 bases, leaving 16 bases between the germline ends. The germline V gene has CDR1 MNHNY and CDR2 SVGAGI (reference sequence). The CDR3 is made up of 14 amino acids. The CDR3 is CASSPPTGSSPLHF. The DNA of the CDR3 is TGTGCCAGCAGCCCGCCTACAGGATCCTCACCCCTCCACTTT.

The chain recombines TRBV7-2 with TRBJ1-5; D is unresolved. Trimming removed 1 base at V and 0 bases at J, with 10 bases between. Germline values: CDR1 SGHTA, CDR2 FQGNSA. There are 16 residues in the CDR3. The CDR3 spells CASSLGSRYSNQPQHF. The CDR3 coding sequence is TGTGCCAGCAGCTTAGGTTCCAGATATAGCAATCAGCCCCAGCATTTT.